This T cell receptor (beta chain) was recovered during a study of early T cells in non-severe SARS-CoV-2 infection. Study information: Unsorted whole-blood RNA was sequenced in bulk, leaving chains unpaired.

Individual cDNA molecules were tagged with unique molecular identifiers, the study reported. TCRdb recomputed calls from the 5' RACE reads with MiXCR, one row per CDR3 protein. The data show about 80,000 distinct CDR3 sequences, 9% to 15% seen once. This clonotype was observed many times. Its antigen is as yet unknown. Notes on the study in general: Lookups in VDJdb leaned toward anti-spike CD8 responses and missed private and CD4 specificities.

Germline V gene sequence: CDR1 SGHRS, CDR2 YFSETQ. This CDR3 region has 13 residues. The V end was cut by 2 bases, the J end by 2 bases, with 8 bases between. The J gene is TRBJ2-7, the V gene TRBV5-1; D remains unclear. Sequencing was performed on whole blood, taken at baseline. The clonotype was recovered from an adult who was a healthcare worker with PCR-confirmed SARS-CoV-2 infection or an uninfected control (not recorded which). The donor label of this sample is uncertain. The CDR3 loop reads CASSFNRAYEQYF. CDR3 nucleotide sequence: TGCGCCAGCAGCTTTAATAGGGCCTACGAGCAGTACTTC.